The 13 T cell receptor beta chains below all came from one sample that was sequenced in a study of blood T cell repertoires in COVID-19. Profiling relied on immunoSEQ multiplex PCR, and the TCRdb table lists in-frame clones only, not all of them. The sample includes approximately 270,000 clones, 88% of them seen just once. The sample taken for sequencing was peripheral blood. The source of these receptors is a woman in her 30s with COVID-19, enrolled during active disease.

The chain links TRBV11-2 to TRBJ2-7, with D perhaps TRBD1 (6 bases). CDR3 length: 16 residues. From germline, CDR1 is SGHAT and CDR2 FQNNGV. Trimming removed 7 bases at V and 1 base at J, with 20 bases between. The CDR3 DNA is TGTGCCAGCACCCTGGCCTTGACAGGCGCGTCCTACGAGCAGTACTTC. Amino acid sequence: CASTLALTGASYEQYF.

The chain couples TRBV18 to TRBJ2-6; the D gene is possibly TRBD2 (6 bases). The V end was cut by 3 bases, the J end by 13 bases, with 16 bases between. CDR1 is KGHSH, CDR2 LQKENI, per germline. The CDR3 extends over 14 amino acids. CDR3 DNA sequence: TGTGCCAGCTCACCCAACGGGGGAAATGATGTCCTGACTTTC. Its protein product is CASSPNGGNDVLTF.

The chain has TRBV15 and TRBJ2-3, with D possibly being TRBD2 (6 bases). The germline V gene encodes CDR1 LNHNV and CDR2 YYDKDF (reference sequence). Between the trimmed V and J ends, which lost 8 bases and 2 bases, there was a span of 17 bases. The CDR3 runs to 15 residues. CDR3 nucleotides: TGTGCCACCCCACTAAGAGGCGGGGTCACAGATACGCAGTATTTT. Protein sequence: CATPLRGGVTDTQYF.

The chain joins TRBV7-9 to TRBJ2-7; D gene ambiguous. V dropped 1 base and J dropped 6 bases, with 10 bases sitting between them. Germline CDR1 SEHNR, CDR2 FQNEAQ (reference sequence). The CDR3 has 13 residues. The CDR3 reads CASSLGESGEQYV. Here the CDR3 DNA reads TGTGCCAGCAGCTTAGGTGAGTCCGGCGAGCAGTACGTC.

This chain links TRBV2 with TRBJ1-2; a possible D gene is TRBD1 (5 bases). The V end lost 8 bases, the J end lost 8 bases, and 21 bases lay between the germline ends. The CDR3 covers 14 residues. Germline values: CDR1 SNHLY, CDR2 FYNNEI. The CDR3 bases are TGTGCCAGCTCAATCGGAAGGGGCGGTAGGGGCTACACCTTC. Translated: CASSIGRGGRGYTF. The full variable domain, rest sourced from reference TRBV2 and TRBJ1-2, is EPEVTQTPSHQVTQMGQEVILRCVPISNHLYFYWYRQILGQKVEFLVSFYNNEISEKSEIFDDQFSVERPDGSNFTLKIRSTKLEDSAMYFCASSIGRGGRGYTFGSGTRLTVV.

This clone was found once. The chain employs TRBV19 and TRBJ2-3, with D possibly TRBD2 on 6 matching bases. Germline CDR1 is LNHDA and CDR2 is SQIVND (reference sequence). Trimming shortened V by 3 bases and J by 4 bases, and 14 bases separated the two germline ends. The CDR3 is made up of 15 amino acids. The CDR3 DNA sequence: TGTGCCAGTAGTATCCAGCTAGCGAGGGCAGATACGCAGTATTTT. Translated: CASSIQLARADTQYF.

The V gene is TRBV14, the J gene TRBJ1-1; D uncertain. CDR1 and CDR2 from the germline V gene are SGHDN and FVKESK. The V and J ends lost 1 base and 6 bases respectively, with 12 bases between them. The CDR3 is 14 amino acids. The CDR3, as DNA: TGTGCCAGCAGCCAAGCTCGGGGAAAGGCTGAAGCTTTCTTT. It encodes CASSQARGKAEAFF. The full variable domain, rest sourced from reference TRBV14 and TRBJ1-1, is EAGVTQFPSHSVIEKGQTVTLRCDPISGHDNLYWYRRVMGKEIKFLLHFVKESKQDESGMPNNRFLAERTGGTYSTLKVQPAELEDSGVYFCASSQARGKAEAFFGQGTRLTVV.

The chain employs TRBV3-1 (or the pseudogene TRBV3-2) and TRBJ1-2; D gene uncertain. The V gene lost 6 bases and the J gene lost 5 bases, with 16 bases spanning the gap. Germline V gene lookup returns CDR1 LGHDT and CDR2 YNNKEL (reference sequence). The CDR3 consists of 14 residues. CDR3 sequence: CASSSRELRYGYTF. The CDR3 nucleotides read TGTGCCAGCAGTTCTAGGGAGCTGAGATATGGCTACACCTTC.

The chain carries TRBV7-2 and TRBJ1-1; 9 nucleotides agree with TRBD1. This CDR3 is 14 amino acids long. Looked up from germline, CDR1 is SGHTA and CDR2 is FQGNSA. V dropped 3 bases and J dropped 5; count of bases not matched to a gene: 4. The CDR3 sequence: CASSFRDRETEAFF. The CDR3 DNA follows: TGTGCCAGCAGCTTCCGGGACAGGGAGACTGAAGCTTTCTTT.

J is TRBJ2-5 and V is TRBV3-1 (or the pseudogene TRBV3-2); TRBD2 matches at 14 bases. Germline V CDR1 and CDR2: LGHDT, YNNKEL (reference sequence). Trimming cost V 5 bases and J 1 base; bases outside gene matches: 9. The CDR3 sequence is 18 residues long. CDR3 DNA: TGTGCCAGCAGCTTCCGACTAGCGGGAGGGCCGCCCCAAGAGACCCAGTACTTC. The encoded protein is CASSFRLAGGPPQETQYF.

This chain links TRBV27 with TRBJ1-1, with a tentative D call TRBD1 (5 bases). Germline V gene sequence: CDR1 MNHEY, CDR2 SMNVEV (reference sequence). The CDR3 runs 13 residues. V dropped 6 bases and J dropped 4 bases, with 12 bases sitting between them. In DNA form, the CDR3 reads TGTGCCAGCAGCAGATCGGGGGGCACTGAAGCTTTCTTT. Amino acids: CASSRSGGTEAFF.

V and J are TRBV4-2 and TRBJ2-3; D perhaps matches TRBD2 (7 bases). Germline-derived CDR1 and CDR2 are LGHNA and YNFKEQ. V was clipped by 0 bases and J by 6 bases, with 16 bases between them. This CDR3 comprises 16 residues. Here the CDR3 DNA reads TGTGCCAGCAGCCAAGAGGCAAGGGGGGGGTTGGATACGCAGTATTTT. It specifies CASSQEARGGLDTQYF.

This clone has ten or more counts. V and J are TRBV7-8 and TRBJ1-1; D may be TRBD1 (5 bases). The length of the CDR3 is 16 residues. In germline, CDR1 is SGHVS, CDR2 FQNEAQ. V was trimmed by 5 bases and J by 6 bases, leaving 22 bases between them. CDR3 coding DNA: TGTGCCAGCAGCCCGCGGATAGGACACGACGTCCCTGAAGCTTTCTTT. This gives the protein CASSPRIGHDVPEAFF.